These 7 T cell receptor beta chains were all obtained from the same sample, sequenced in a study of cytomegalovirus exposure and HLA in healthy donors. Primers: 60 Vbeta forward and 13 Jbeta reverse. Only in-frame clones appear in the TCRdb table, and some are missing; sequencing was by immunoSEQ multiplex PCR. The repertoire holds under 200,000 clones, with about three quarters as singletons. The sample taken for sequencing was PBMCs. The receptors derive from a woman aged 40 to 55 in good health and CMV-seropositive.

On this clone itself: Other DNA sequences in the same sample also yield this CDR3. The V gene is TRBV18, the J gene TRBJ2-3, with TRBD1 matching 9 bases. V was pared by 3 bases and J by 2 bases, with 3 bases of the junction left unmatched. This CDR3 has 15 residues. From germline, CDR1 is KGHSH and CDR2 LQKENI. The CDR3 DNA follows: TGTGCCAGCTCACCCAGGACAGGGGCCACAGATACGCAGTATTTT. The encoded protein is CASSPRTGATDTQYF. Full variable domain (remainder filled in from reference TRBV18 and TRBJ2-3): NAGVMQNPRHLVRRRGQEARLRCSPMKGHSHVYWYRQLPEEGLKFMVYLQKENIIDESGMPKERFSAEFPKEGPSILRIQQVVRGDSAAYFCASSPRTGATDTQYFGPGTRLTVL.

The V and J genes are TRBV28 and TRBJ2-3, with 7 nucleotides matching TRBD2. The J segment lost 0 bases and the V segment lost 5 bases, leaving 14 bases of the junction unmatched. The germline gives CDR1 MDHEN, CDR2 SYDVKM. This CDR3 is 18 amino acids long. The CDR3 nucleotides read TGTGCCAGCAGTCGACCCTCTTTAGCGGGTTTTAGCACAGATACGCAGTATTTT. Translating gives CASSRPSLAGFSTDTQYF.

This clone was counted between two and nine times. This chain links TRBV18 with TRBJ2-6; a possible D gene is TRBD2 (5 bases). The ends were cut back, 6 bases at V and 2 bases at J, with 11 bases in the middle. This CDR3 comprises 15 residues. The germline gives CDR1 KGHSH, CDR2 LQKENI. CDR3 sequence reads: CASSRGNAGANVLTF. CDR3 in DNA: TGTGCCAGCTCTAGAGGGAATGCTGGGGCCAACGTCCTGACTTTC.

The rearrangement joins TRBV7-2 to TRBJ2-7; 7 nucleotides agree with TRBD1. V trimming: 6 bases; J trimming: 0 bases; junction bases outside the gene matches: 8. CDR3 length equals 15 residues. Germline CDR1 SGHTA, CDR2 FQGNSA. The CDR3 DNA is TGTGCCAGCAGGAAACAGGGGTCCTTCTCCTACGAGCAGTACTTC. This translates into CASRKQGSFSYEQYF.

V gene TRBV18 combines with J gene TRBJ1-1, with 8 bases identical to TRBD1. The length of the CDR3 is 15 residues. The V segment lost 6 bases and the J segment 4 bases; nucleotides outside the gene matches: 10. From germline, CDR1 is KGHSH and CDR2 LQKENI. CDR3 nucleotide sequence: TGTGCCAGCTCGGAGGGACAGGCCCCAAGCACTGAAGCTTTCTTT. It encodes CASSEGQAPSTEAFF.

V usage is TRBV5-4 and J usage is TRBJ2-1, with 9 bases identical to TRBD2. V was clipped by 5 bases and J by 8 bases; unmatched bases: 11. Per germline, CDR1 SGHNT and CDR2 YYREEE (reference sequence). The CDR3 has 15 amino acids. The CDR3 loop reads CASSRSSGRSDEQFF. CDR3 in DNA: TGTGCCAGCAGTCGCTCCAGCGGGAGGTCGGATGAGCAGTTCTTC.

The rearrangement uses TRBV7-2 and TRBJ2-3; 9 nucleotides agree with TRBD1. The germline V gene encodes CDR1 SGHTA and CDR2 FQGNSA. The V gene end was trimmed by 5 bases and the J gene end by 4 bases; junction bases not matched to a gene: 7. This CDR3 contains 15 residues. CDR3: CASSPGTGLPDTQYF. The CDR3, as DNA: TGTGCCAGCAGCCCCGGGACAGGGCTCCCAGATACGCAGTATTTT.